This TCR beta chain emerged from a study of regulatory T cells in long-lasting Graves disease. The study's findings and limits: Accuracy may have suffered from the small sample size.

The germline V gene has CDR1 KGHDR and CDR2 SFDVKD. The V and J ends lost 4 bases and 8 bases respectively, with 13 bases between them. CDR3 length: 14 amino acids. Time point given: persistent/refractory GD, antithyroid drugs over 5 years with positive TRAb. The TCR library was made from RNA that had been extracted from PBMCs in TRIzol. Diagnoses of Graves' disease were made by American Thyroid Association guidelines. The EDTA tubes were filled with around 8.5 milliliters of drawn peripheral blood. On this clonotype: Its specificity is not known.

To make TCR beta libraries, researchers used iRepertoire HTBI primers and Arm-PCR of CDR3 regions. TCRdb re-derived calls from the multiplex PCR reads in MiXCR, one entry per CDR3 protein. The sample includes a few hundred thousand distinct CDR3 sequences, roughly 23% of them seen just once. V gene TRBV24-1 combines with J gene TRBJ2-2; possibly TRBD2 for D (7 bases). This sequence was found in a woman between 40 and 55 years old with Graves disease. Sequenced material: peripheral blood mononuclear cells (PBMCs), taken when the disease was refractory, from a patient treated with antithyroid drugs. In nucleotides, the CDR3 is TGTGCCACCAGTGAGGGGGGGGCGCCTGGGGAGCTGTTTTTT. It specifies CATSEGGAPGELFF.